Each of the 20 T cell receptor beta chains below was sequenced from the same sample in a study of CD8+CD57+ T cells in acquired aplastic anemia. Profiles of TCR beta VDJ and CDR3 were generated from a genomic DNA template. A single record per CDR3 protein comes from TCRdb applying MiXCR to the reads. This repertoire shows around 180,000 distinct CDR3 sequences, 55% to 80% found once; its top ten account for 45%. The specimen sequenced was sorted CD4+, CD8+, or CD8+CD57+ T cells (not recorded which) from PBMCs. These TCRs come from a human donor in good health.

This chain uses TRBV7-8 with TRBJ2-1; 9 nucleotides align to TRBD2. The V gene end was trimmed by 5 bases and the J gene end by 0 bases; junction bases not matched to a gene: 17. The CDR3 contains 20 residues. Germline V gene data show CDR1 as SGHVS and CDR2 as FQNEAQ. CDR3 region: CASSRRAIASGESSYNEQFF. The CDR3 DNA sequence: TGTGCCAGCAGCCGCCGCGCTATTGCTAGCGGGGAGAGCTCCTACAATGAGCAGTTCTTC.

The gene calls are TRBV5-1 and TRBJ2-1, with TRBD1 as a possible D gene (6 bases). Trimming stripped 4 bases from V and 6 bases from J, with 11 bases between. The CDR3 spans 13 residues. Germline-derived CDR1 and CDR2 are SGHRS and YFSETQ. CDR3 region: CASSGQPLNEQFF. In nucleotides, the CDR3 is TGCGCCAGCAGCGGACAGCCTCTCAATGAGCAGTTCTTC.

The genes are TRBV20-1 and TRBJ2-2; 14 nucleotides agree with TRBD2. The germline V gene has CDR1 DFQATT and CDR2 SNEGSKA (reference sequence). V lost 3 bases, J lost 8 bases, and 5 bases stayed unmatched. This CDR3 has 15 residues. For the CDR3, the DNA is TGCAGTGCTAGCGGACTAGCGGGAGGAGGGGGGGAGCTGTTTTTT. This codes for CSASGLAGGGGELFF.

This clonotype was seen only once. A much bigger clone sits one base away, suggesting this may be a read error. The V gene is TRBV6-1, the J gene TRBJ2-7; TRBD1 or TRBD2 may be the D gene (5 bases each). This CDR3 spans 14 amino acids. The germline V gene has CDR1 MNHNS and CDR2 SASEGT. The CDR3 loop reads CASNEWGSSYEQYF. CDR3 coding DNA: TGTGCCAGCAATGAATGGGGGTCTTCCTACGAGCAGTACTTC.

The chain is built from TRBV19 and TRBJ2-7; unclear D gene. Germline-derived CDR1 and CDR2 are LNHDA and SQIVND (reference sequence). The length of the CDR3 is 15 residues. Trimming removed 1 base at V and 2 bases at J, with 12 bases between. This chain's CDR3 is CASSIGASGAYEQYF. CDR3 coding DNA: TGTGCCAGTAGTATAGGGGCTAGTGGAGCCTACGAGCAGTACTTC.

Only one count was recorded for this clonotype. The chain recombines TRBV15 with TRBJ2-2; D unresolved. Germline assignment: CDR1 LNHNV and CDR2 YYDKDF (reference sequence). Between the trimmed V and J ends, which lost 3 bases and 6 bases, there was a span of 8 bases. This CDR3 has 13 residues. The CDR3 coding sequence is TGTGCCACCAGCAGCACCCGCTCCGGGGAGCTGTTTTTT. Translated: CATSSTRSGELFF.

The chain couples TRBV2 to TRBJ2-1; 12 bases are shared with TRBD2. After removal of 8 bases from V and 9 bases from J, the junction contained 11 bases not matched to a gene. This CDR3 has 15 amino acids. Germline V gene data show CDR1 as SNHLY and CDR2 as FYNNEI. CDR3 nucleotide sequence: TGTGCCAGCGGTGGGCCTAGCGGGAGGGGGGGTGAGCAGTTCTTC. This gives the protein CASGGPSGRGGEQFF.

The chain carries TRBV25-1 and TRBJ2-1, with 12 bases fitting TRBD2. Germline V gene lookup returns CDR1 MGHDK and CDR2 SYGVNS. V trimming: 0 bases; J trimming: 4 bases; junction bases outside the gene matches: 4. The CDR3 runs to 17 residues. CDR3 sequence (DNA): TGTGCCAGCAGTGAATATCACCTAGCGGGAGGGTACAATGAGCAGTTCTTC. As protein: CASSEYHLAGGYNEQFF.

Concerning this clonotype itself: A single base separates this from a much larger clone, so it may be a read error. This chain links TRBV19 with TRBJ1-4; D gene uncertain. This CDR3 region has 14 residues. Trimming stripped 7 bases from V and 7 bases from J, with 16 bases between. CDR1 is LNHDA and CDR2 is SQIVND in the germline V gene (reference sequence). DNA for the CDR3: TGTGCCAGTAACCACGGAGGTCGGGGTGAAAAACTGTTTTTT. Encoded protein: CASNHGGRGEKLFF.

This clonotype has only a few counts. The chain couples TRBV20-1 to TRBJ2-2; D may be TRBD1 or TRBD2 (7 bases each). The V gene's germline CDR1 is DFQATT and CDR2 SNEGSKA (reference sequence). CDR3 length equals 16 residues. V was pared by 0 bases and J by 3 bases, with 14 bases between. The CDR3 DNA is TGCAGTGCTAGAGATAGCGGGCAGGGGGACACCGGGGAGCTGTTTTTT. This codes for CSARDSGQGDTGELFF.

The chain recombines TRBV24-1 with TRBJ1-6, with D possibly TRBD1 on 5 matching bases. Trimming pared 5 bases from V and 6 bases from J, leaving 10 bases between. The V gene's germline CDR1 is KGHDR and CDR2 SFDVKD. The CDR3 runs 14 residues. CDR3 sequence reads: CATSGGASNSPLHF. As DNA, the CDR3 is TGTGCCACCAGTGGAGGGGCTTCTAATTCACCCCTCCACTTT.

This clonotype was found a few times. The chain recombines TRBV7-6 with TRBJ2-5; tentative D call: TRBD2 (5 bases). Germline V gene data show CDR1 as SGHVS and CDR2 as FNYEAQ. This CDR3 comprises 13 residues. Trimming left V 2 bases short and J 7 bases short, with 11 bases between. The CDR3 DNA reads TGTGCCAGCAGCTTACTCGCAGAGGGGACCCAGTACTTC. Protein: CASSLLAEGTQYF.

This clonotype was detected ten times or more. The chain has TRBV11-2 and TRBJ1-1; D call uncertain. Germline values: CDR1 SGHAT, CDR2 FQNNGV. V was trimmed by 5 bases and J by 0 bases, leaving 16 bases between them. This CDR3 has 16 amino acids. CDR3 DNA: TGTGCCAGCAGCAAAGGGAGGGAAATCATGAACACTGAAGCTTTCTTT. Its protein product is CASSKGREIMNTEAFF.

This sequence joins TRBV6-1 and TRBJ1-1; D is possibly TRBD1 (6 bases). Germline CDR1 MNHNS, CDR2 SASEGT. V lost 11 bases, J lost 4 bases, and 14 bases lay in between. The CDR3 sequence is 12 residues long. CDR3 nucleotides: TGTGCCGGACCAGGGGTGGCCACTGAAGCTTTCTTT. It translates to CAGPGVATEAFF.

This chain uses TRBV2 with TRBJ2-7, with 7 nucleotides matching TRBD2. The V gene end was trimmed by 6 bases and the J gene end by 3 bases; junction bases not matched to a gene: 11. The germline CDR1 and CDR2 sequences are SNHLY and FYNNEI. The CDR3 loop spans 15 amino acids. CDR3 DNA sequence: TGTGCCAGCAGACCCGACAATCGGGGGGTCTACGAGCAGTACTTC. It encodes CASRPDNRGVYEQYF.

A word on this clonotype: Given the absence of the conserved phenylalanine or tryptophan at the CDR3 end, a read error is likely. Because the CDR3's place on the DNA is in doubt, the DNA is left out and the CDR3 is given as listed by TCRdb. This rearrangement joins TRBV10-3 to TRBJ1-2. Germline values: CDR1 ENHRY, CDR2 SYGVKD. The CDR3 length is 12 residues, termini included. CDR3 sequence: CASRDPGTSGRA.

There are many counts of this clonotype. The chain uses TRBV7-9 and TRBJ2-5; a weak D match, TRBD2 (7 bases). The V end was cut by 5 bases, the J end by 12 bases, with 10 bases between. Per germline, CDR1 SEHNR and CDR2 FQNEAQ (reference sequence). The CDR3 loop spans 10 amino acids. Here the CDR3 DNA reads TGTGCCAGCAGCCCGGGGGGCGAGTACTTC. As protein: CASSPGGEYF.

A single count supports this clonotype. This chain links TRBV10-3 with TRBJ2-1, with 8 nucleotides matching TRBD2. CDR1 is ENHRY, CDR2 SYGVKD, per germline. After removal of 4 bases from V and 4 bases from J, the junction contained 6 bases not matched to a gene. The CDR3 loop spans 15 amino acids. This CDR3 reads CAISGGLDAYNEQFF. The CDR3 DNA reads as TGTGCCATCAGTGGGGGACTAGATGCATACAATGAGCAGTTCTTC.

The chain combines TRBV11-1 with TRBJ1-4; 12 positions match TRBD1. The germline V gene has CDR1 SGHAT and CDR2 FQDESV (reference sequence). This CDR3 contains 15 residues. Trimming took 5 bases from V and 7 from J; bases not matched to a gene: 5. CDR3 region: CASSLRDRGREKLFF. CDR3 in DNA: TGTGCCAGCAGCCTAAGGGACAGGGGGCGTGAAAAACTGTTTTTT.

V usage is TRBV7-2 and J usage is TRBJ1-6; D remains unclear. The CDR3 extends over 11 amino acids. Trimming cost V 5 bases and J 8 bases, with 4 bases left between them. Germline V CDR1 and CDR2: SGHTA, FQGNSA. CDR3 in amino acids: CASSRDSPLHF. The CDR3 bases are TGTGCCAGCAGCCGAGATTCACCCCTCCACTTT.